The 19 T cell receptor beta chains below come from one sample, sequenced in a study of blood T cell repertoires in COVID-19. Only in-frame clones appear in the TCRdb table, and some are missing; sequencing was by immunoSEQ multiplex PCR. The sample yields approximately 290,000 clones, about 90% seen once. The sample consisted of peripheral blood. The receptors originated from a man between 18 and 29 years old with active or convalescent COVID-19.

The rearrangement uses TRBV4-3 and TRBJ1-1, with D perhaps TRBD1 (6 bases). V lost 3 bases and J 3 bases, leaving 14 bases between the germline ends. Germline V gives CDR1 LGHNA, CDR2 YSLEER. The CDR3 length is 15 residues. The CDR3 bases are TGCGCCAGCAGCCAGGACGACAGGCGCTACACTGAAGCTTTCTTT. It translates to CASSQDDRRYTEAFF.

The genes are TRBV18 and TRBJ2-3; D might be TRBD2 (6 bases). From germline, CDR1 is KGHSH and CDR2 LQKENI. Trimming cost V 0 bases and J 5 bases, with 12 bases left between them. The CDR3 is made up of 15 amino acids. In nucleotides, the CDR3 is TGTGCCAGCTCACCACCGAGGGGAGGAGGAGATACGCAGTATTTT. Amino acids: CASSPPRGGGDTQYF.

V usage is TRBV5-5 and J usage is TRBJ2-1; D might be TRBD2 (5 bases). Germline V gives CDR1 SGHKS, CDR2 YYEKEE (reference sequence). The V end was cut by 0 bases, the J end by 8 bases, with 15 bases between. The CDR3 totals 15 residues. CDR3 DNA: TGTGCCAGCAGCTTGGGGACCGCTGGGAGCGATGAGCAGTTCTTC. Amino acids: CASSLGTAGSDEQFF.

This clone was recorded only once. The rearrangement links TRBV6-6 to TRBJ2-1; 8 bases align to TRBD1. The ends lost 6 bases at V and 1 base at J; junction bases unmatched: 8. The germline V gene encodes CDR1 MNHNY and CDR2 SVGAGI (reference sequence). The CDR3 loop spans 16 amino acids. The CDR3 DNA reads TGTGCCAGCAGCCACGGACAGGGCGGGTCCTACAATGAGCAGTTCTTC. Residues: CASSHGQGGSYNEQFF.

The rearrangement uses TRBV7-2 and TRBJ2-7, with 7 bases fitting TRBD1. CDR3 length equals 14 residues. Trimming removed 5 bases from V and 0 bases from J; junction bases left unmatched: 4. Germline CDR1 SGHTA, CDR2 FQGNSA. The CDR3 reads CASSPGQTSYEQYF. DNA for the CDR3: TGTGCCAGCAGCCCGGGACAGACCTCCTACGAGCAGTACTTC. The full variable domain, its missing parts supplied by reference TRBV7-2 and TRBJ2-7, is GAGVSQSPSNKVTEKGKDVELRCDPISGHTALYWYRQSLGQGLEFLIYFQGNSAPDKSGLPSDRFSAERTGGSVSTLTIQRTQQEDSAVYLCASSPGQTSYEQYFGPGTRLTVT.

The V call is TRBV7-3, the J call TRBJ2-2; 7 bases fit TRBD2. V gave up 5 bases and J gave up 2 bases; unmatched junction bases: 8. The CDR3 covers 16 residues. The germline CDR1 and CDR2 sequences are SGHTA and FQGTGA. This CDR3 is CASSPKLATNTGELFF. DNA for the CDR3: TGTGCCAGCAGCCCTAAACTAGCGACCAACACCGGGGAGCTGTTTTTT.

V is TRBV7-3 and J is TRBJ2-1, with TRBD2 as a possible D gene (5 bases). The CDR3 runs 13 residues. Germline V gene sequence: CDR1 SGHTA, CDR2 FQGTGA. The V end was cut by 8 bases, the J end by 4 bases, with 12 bases between. The CDR3 here is CASGVGAYNEQFF. The CDR3 DNA sequence: TGTGCCAGCGGAGTGGGAGCTTACAATGAGCAGTTCTTC.

The V gene is TRBV24-1, the J gene TRBJ2-3, with D perhaps TRBD1 (6 bases). Germline V gene data show CDR1 as KGHDR and CDR2 as SFDVKD. Trimming pared 3 bases from V and 0 bases from J, leaving 6 bases between. The CDR3 consists of 14 residues. Here the CDR3 DNA reads TGTGCCACCAGTGATGGACAGAGCACAGATACGCAGTATTTT. This codes for CATSDGQSTDTQYF.

This clone was recorded a few times. The CDR3 is CASSLARQEQETQYF. As DNA, the CDR3 is TGCGCCAGCAGCTTGGCTCGACAGGAGCAAGAGACCCAGTACTTC. The rearrangement links TRBV5-1 to TRBJ2-5, with a weak D call TRBD1 (6 bases). V was trimmed by 0 bases and J by 2 bases, leaving 11 bases between them. Germline V gene data show CDR1 as SGHRS and CDR2 as YFSETQ. The CDR3 contains 15 residues. The whole variable domain, remainder taken from reference TRBV5-1 and TRBJ2-5, is KAGVTQTPRYLIKTRGQQVTLSCSPISGHRSVSWYQQTPGQGLQFLFEYFSETQRNKGNFPGRFSGRQFSNSRSEMNVSTLELGDSALYLCASSLARQEQETQYFGPGTRLLVL.

The J gene is TRBJ1-5, the V gene TRBV9; D gene unclear. Germline lookup yields CDR1 SGDLS and CDR2 YYNGEE. The CDR3 totals 12 residues. Trimming removed 0 bases from V and 7 bases from J, with 5 bases in between. CDR3 DNA sequence: TGTGCCAGCAGCGTAGACGGGCAGCCCCAGCATTTT. It is translated as CASSVDGQPQHF.

This clone is a singleton in its sample. V and J are TRBV6-5 and TRBJ1-1; 11 bases agree with TRBD1. The germline gives CDR1 MNHEY, CDR2 SVGAGI. The CDR3 is 15 residues long. Trimming removed 6 bases from V and 5 bases from J; junction bases left unmatched: 8. CDR3 sequence: CASRDTGTGGTEAFF. The DNA for the CDR3 is TGTGCCAGCAGAGATACCGGGACAGGGGGAACTGAAGCTTTCTTT.

The genes are TRBV6-1 and TRBJ1-2; no clear D. V gave up 3 bases and J gave up 6 bases, with 8 bases separating them. The CDR3 extends over 12 amino acids. Germline-derived CDR1 and CDR2 are MNHNS and SASEGT. CDR3 region: CASSDRYNGYTF. The DNA for the CDR3 is TGTGCCAGCAGTGACAGGTACAATGGCTACACCTTC.

In DNA form, the CDR3 reads TGCAGTGCTAGTGCACAGTTTGTGAACACTGAAGCTTTCTTT. This gives the protein CSASAQFVNTEAFF. The rearrangement links TRBV20-1 to TRBJ1-1; no definite D call. This CDR3 has 14 amino acids. Germline CDR1 DFQATT, CDR2 SNEGSKA (reference sequence). Trimming took 3 bases from V and 0 from J, leaving 11 bases between them.

This clone was seen a handful of times. This chain uses TRBV6-1 with TRBJ2-7; perhaps TRBD2 as D (5 bases). Germline V gene data show CDR1 as MNHNS and CDR2 as SASEGT. The V gene lost 0 bases and the J gene lost 2 bases, with 8 bases spanning the gap. The CDR3 length is 14 residues. In DNA, the CDR3 is TGTGCCAGCAGTGAAGCGGCGGGTCCCTACGAGCAGTACTTC. Translating gives CASSEAAGPYEQYF.

This chain uses TRBV29-1 with TRBJ2-3; 9 bases agree with TRBD2. The CDR3 sequence is 16 residues long. Germline loops: CDR1 SQVTM, CDR2 ANQGSEA. J lost 2 bases, V lost 0 bases, and 6 bases had no gene match. The CDR3 DNA reads as TGCAGCGTTGAAGATGGGCCTAGCGGGGACACAGATACGCAGTATTTT. It codes for CSVEDGPSGDTDTQYF.

V usage is TRBV25-1 and J usage is TRBJ2-7; possible D gene TRBD1, 5 bases. Trimming shortened V by 4 bases and J by 0 bases, and 13 bases separated the two germline ends. This CDR3 has 15 residues. Germline assignment: CDR1 MGHDK and CDR2 SYGVNS. The CDR3 here is CASSVEGASSYEQYF. DNA for the CDR3: TGTGCCAGCAGTGTGGAAGGGGCAAGCTCCTACGAGCAGTACTTC.

V usage is TRBV4-3 and J usage is TRBJ1-6; 7 bases are a match to TRBD1. The CDR3 runs 15 residues. Germline V gives CDR1 LGHNA, CDR2 YSLEER. J was trimmed by 8 bases and V by 3 bases; bases with no gene match: 7. CDR3 region: CASSHRTGVDSPLHF. CDR3 sequence (DNA): TGCGCCAGCAGCCACCGGACAGGTGTCGATTCACCCCTCCACTTT.

The rearrangement joins TRBV5-1 to TRBJ2-7, with TRBD2 matching 8 bases. The CDR3 length is 15 residues. V lost 2 bases, J lost 4 bases, and 8 bases stayed unmatched. The V gene's germline CDR1 is SGHRS and CDR2 YFSETQ. CDR3 bases: TGCGCCAGCAGCTTACGAGCGGGAGTAAGGTACGAGCAGTACTTC. This codes for CASSLRAGVRYEQYF.

The chain employs TRBV9 and TRBJ2-7, with TRBD2 identical over 10 bases. CDR1 SGDLS and CDR2 YYNGEE come from the germline V gene. V shed 3 bases, J shed 2 bases, and the junction held 2 bases outside the gene matches. The CDR3 is 14 amino acids. This CDR3 is CASSGAGGPYEQYF. In DNA, the CDR3 is TGTGCCAGCAGCGGAGCGGGAGGGCCCTACGAGCAGTACTTC.